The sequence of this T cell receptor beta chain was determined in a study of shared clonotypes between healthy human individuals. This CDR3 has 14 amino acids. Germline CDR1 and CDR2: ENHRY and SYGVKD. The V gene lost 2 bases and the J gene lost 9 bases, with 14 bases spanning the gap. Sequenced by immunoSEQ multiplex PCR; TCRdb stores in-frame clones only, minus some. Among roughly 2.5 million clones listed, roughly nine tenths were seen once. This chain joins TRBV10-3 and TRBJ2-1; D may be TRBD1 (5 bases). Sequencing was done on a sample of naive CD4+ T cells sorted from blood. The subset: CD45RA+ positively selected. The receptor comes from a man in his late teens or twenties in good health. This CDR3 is CAISETHGTGEQFF. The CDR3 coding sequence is TGTGCCATCAGTGAGACGCACGGAACAGGTGAGCAGTTCTTC.